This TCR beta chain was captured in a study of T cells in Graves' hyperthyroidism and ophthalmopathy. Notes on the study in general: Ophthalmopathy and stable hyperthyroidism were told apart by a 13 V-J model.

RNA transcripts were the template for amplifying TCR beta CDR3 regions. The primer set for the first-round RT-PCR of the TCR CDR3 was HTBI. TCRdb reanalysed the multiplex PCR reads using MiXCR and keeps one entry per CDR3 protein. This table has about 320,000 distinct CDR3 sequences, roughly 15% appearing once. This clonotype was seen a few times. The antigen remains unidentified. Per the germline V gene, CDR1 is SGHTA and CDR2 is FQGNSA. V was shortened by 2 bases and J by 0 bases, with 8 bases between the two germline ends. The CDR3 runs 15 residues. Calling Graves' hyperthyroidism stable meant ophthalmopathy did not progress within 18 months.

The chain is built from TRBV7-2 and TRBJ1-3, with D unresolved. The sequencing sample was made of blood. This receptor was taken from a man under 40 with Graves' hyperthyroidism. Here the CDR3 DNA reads TGTGCCAGCAGCTTAATCATGTCCTCTGGAAACACCATATATTTT. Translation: CASSLIMSSGNTIYF.